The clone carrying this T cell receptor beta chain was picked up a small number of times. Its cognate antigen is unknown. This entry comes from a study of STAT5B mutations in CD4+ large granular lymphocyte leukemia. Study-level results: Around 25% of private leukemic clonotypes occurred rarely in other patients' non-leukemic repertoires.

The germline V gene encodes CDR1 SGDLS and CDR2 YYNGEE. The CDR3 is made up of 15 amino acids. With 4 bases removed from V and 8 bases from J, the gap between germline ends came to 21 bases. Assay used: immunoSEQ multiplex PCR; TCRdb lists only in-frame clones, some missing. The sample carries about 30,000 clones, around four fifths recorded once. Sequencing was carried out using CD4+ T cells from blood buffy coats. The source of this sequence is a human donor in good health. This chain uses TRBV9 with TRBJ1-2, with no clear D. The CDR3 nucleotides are TGTGCCAGCAGCCCCTCTATGGCGGTCTCTGTGGGCTACACCTTC. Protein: CASSPSMAVSVGYTF.